Below, 18 T cell receptor beta chains from the same sample are listed, as sequenced in a study of lymphopenia after photon versus proton radiotherapy. The data were produced by immunoSEQ multiplex PCR, yet TCRdb's version contains in-frame clones alone and is incomplete. The sample lists tens of thousands of clones; 85% to 90% were seen once. The input for sequencing was peripheral blood, taken from a patient treated with photon-based radiotherapy. The receptors here all came from a man aged 50 to 59 with gastric cancer.

This clone has just a few counts. This rearrangement joins TRBV7-9 to TRBJ1-3; tentatively, D is TRBD1 (5 bases). V lost 6 bases and J lost 0, with 12 bases in between. This CDR3 spans 15 amino acids. From germline, CDR1 is SEHNR and CDR2 FQNEAQ (reference sequence). CDR3: CASRSTGNSGNTIYF. The CDR3 DNA follows: TGTGCCAGCAGATCCACAGGAAACTCTGGAAACACCATATATTTT.

The rearrangement uses TRBV7-6 and TRBJ2-1, with unresolved D. The CDR3 is made up of 15 amino acids. Germline lookup yields CDR1 SGHVS and CDR2 FNYEAQ. V lost 2 bases to trimming and J lost 1 base, with 9 bases between them. CDR3 sequence (DNA): TGTGCCAGCAGCTTACAAAGATGGTCCTACAATGAGCAGTTCTTC. Translation gives CASSLQRWSYNEQFF. Full variable domain (outside the CDR3, taken from reference TRBV7-6 and TRBJ2-1): GAGVSQSPRYKVTKRGQDVALRCDPISGHVSLYWYRQALGQGPEFLTYFNYEAQQDKSGLPNDRFSAERPEGSISTLTIQRTEQRDSAMYRCASSLQRWSYNEQFFGPGTRLTVL.

This clone was counted a single time. This rearrangement joins TRBV30 to TRBJ2-7, with D hard to call. This CDR3 is 11 amino acids long. The ends were cut back, 2 bases at V and 5 bases at J, with 7 bases in the middle. The germline V gene encodes CDR1 GTSNPN and CDR2 SVGIG (reference sequence). The CDR3 region has the DNA TGTGCCTGGAGTCTACCCGACGAGCAGTACTTC. Protein: CAWSLPDEQYF.

J is TRBJ2-2 and V is TRBV19, with TRBD2 identical over 7 bases. The CDR3 has 17 amino acids. Trimming at V came to 1 base and at J to 5 bases, leaving 10 bases not matched to a gene. Germline V gene data show CDR1 as LNHDA and CDR2 as SQIVND (reference sequence). CDR3 sequence (DNA): TGTGCCAGTAGTATAGGGGGCGGCGGGAGTGTAACCGGGGAGCTGTTTTTT. It yields the protein CASSIGGGGSVTGELFF.

This chain connects TRBV28 to TRBJ2-1, with TRBD2 matching 16 bases. The trim removed 4 bases at V and 7 bases at J, leaving 10 bases unmatched. CDR1 is MDHEN and CDR2 is SYDVKM in the germline V gene. The length of the CDR3 is 18 residues. CDR3 in amino acids: CASSSLGTSGRAGNEQFF. The CDR3, as DNA: TGTGCCAGCAGTTCCCTGGGGACTAGCGGGAGGGCGGGGAATGAGCAGTTCTTC.

J is TRBJ2-7 and V is TRBV6-6; 7 bases are a match to TRBD1. Per the germline V gene, CDR1 is MNHNY and CDR2 is SVGAGI (reference sequence). CDR3 length: 15 residues. V lost 4 bases to trimming and J lost 1 base; unmatched junction nucleotides: 7. The CDR3 nucleotides are TGTGCCAGCAGTTCCTTGACAGGGAGTTCCTACGAGCAGTACTTC. The encoded protein is CASSSLTGSSYEQYF.

The J gene is TRBJ1-2, the V gene TRBV27, with 10 bases fitting TRBD1. Germline CDR1 and CDR2: MNHEY and SMNVEV (reference sequence). The junction had 4 bases not matched to a gene; V was cut back by 5 bases and J by 4 bases. There are 14 residues in the CDR3. The CDR3 sequence is CASSKGQGTYGYTF. In DNA form, the CDR3 reads TGTGCCAGCAGTAAGGGACAGGGGACCTATGGCTACACCTTC.

V gene TRBV11-2 combines with J gene TRBJ2-7, with 8 bases aligning to TRBD2. Germline CDR1 SGHAT, CDR2 FQNNGV. The junction had 2 bases not matched to a gene; V was cut back by 1 base and J by 12 bases. CDR3 size: 11 residues. The CDR3 region has the DNA TGTGCCAGCAGCTTAGGCCGGGAGGGGTACTTC. This translates into CASSLGREGYF.

This clone was counted between two and nine times. The V and J genes are TRBV6-6 and TRBJ1-3; no clear D gene. CDR3 length: 15 amino acids. V lost 0 bases to trimming and J lost 3 bases, with 9 bases between them. Germline lookup yields CDR1 MNHNY and CDR2 SVGAGI (reference sequence). CDR3 coding DNA: TGTGCCAGCAGTTACTCCCCCGAGGGTGGAAACACCATATATTTT. This translates into CASSYSPEGGNTIYF.

The gene calls are TRBV5-5 and TRBJ2-2, with D perhaps TRBD2 (5 bases). The germline V gene has CDR1 SGHKS and CDR2 YYEKEE (reference sequence). The CDR3 extends over 15 amino acids. V lost 4 bases and J 5 bases, leaving 15 bases between the germline ends. CDR3 protein: CASSEVAGGTGELFF. The CDR3 bases are TGTGCCAGCAGCGAAGTTGCAGGCGGGACCGGGGAGCTGTTTTTT.

The count of this clone is one. The V gene is TRBV5-6, the J gene TRBJ2-3; 8 positions agree with TRBD2. Looked up from germline, CDR1 is SGHDT and CDR2 is YYEEEE. The CDR3 covers 15 residues. J gave up 5 bases and V 0 bases, and 5 bases lay outside the gene matches. DNA for the CDR3: TGTGCCAGCAGCTTGGAAGCGGGGGTGAAAGATACGCAGTATTTT. Protein: CASSLEAGVKDTQYF.

The CDR3 here is CATGVLAGITDTQYF. For the CDR3, the DNA is TGTGCCACCGGGGTACTAGCGGGAATAACAGATACGCAGTATTTT. V and J are TRBV19 and TRBJ2-3; 10 bases match TRBD2. V dropped 10 bases and J dropped 3; count of bases not matched to a gene: 10. Germline CDR1 LNHDA, CDR2 SQIVND (reference sequence). The CDR3 is 15 residues long.

This chain joins TRBV6-1 and TRBJ2-1; 7 nucleotides align to TRBD2. The CDR3 has 15 amino acids. In germline, CDR1 is MNHNS, CDR2 SASEGT. Trimming cost V 6 bases and J 0 bases; bases outside gene matches: 5. As DNA, the CDR3 is TGTGCCAGCAGACTAGCGCAAAACTCCTACAATGAGCAGTTCTTC. Its protein product is CASRLAQNSYNEQFF.

This clone has just a few counts. The rearrangement links TRBV27 to TRBJ2-7; the D gene is possibly TRBD1 (6 bases). The V end was cut by 2 bases, the J end by 1 base, with 30 bases between. Germline V gene data show CDR1 as MNHEY and CDR2 as SMNVEV (reference sequence). The CDR3 is 21 residues long. The CDR3 region is CASSLEAPVLPLDQGSYEQYF. CDR3 sequence (DNA): TGTGCCAGCAGTTTAGAGGCCCCGGTGCTCCCACTAGATCAGGGGTCCTACGAGCAGTACTTC.

The chain carries TRBV5-6 and TRBJ2-2, with 7 bases lining up with TRBD2. The junction had 6 bases not matched to a gene; V was cut back by 0 bases and J by 4 bases. CDR3 length: 16 residues. Germline V lookup: CDR1 SGHDT, CDR2 YYEEEE. The CDR3 nucleotides read TGTGCCAGCAGCTTGGCCGGGCGGGAGAGCACCGGGGAGCTGTTTTTT. Translation gives CASSLAGRESTGELFF.

In its sample, this clone was seen once. V and J are TRBV7-6 and TRBJ1-1; no firm D call. Germline CDR1 reads SGHVS; CDR2 reads FNYEAQ. This CDR3 contains 13 residues. The ends were cut back, 3 bases at V and 1 base at J, with 6 bases in the middle. CDR3 in amino acids: CASSLLGNTEAFF. CDR3 DNA sequence: TGTGCCAGCAGCTTGTTAGGGAACACTGAAGCTTTCTTT. Using reference TRBV7-6 and TRBJ1-1 for the parts outside the CDR3, the full variable domain is GAGVSQSPRYKVTKRGQDVALRCDPISGHVSLYWYRQALGQGPEFLTYFNYEAQQDKSGLPNDRFSAERPEGSISTLTIQRTEQRDSAMYRCASSLLGNTEAFFGQGTRLTVV.

The V and J genes are TRBV27 and TRBJ2-2, with 7 bases matching TRBD1. Germline V CDR1 and CDR2: MNHEY, SMNVEV (reference sequence). The CDR3 totals 15 residues. The V and J ends lost 6 bases and 8 bases, in that order; junction bases with no gene match: 12. The CDR3 spells CASSVRTGLSGELFF. As DNA, the CDR3 is TGTGCCAGCAGCGTCAGGACAGGTCTCTCAGGGGAGCTGTTTTTT.

This chain uses TRBV5-1 with TRBJ2-2; the match to TRBD1 covers 9 bases. V gave up 4 bases and J gave up 3 bases; unmatched junction bases: 10. The germline CDR1 and CDR2 sequences are SGHRS and YFSETQ. CDR3 length equals 17 residues. This chain's CDR3 is CASSRGDRAVDTGELFF. CDR3 coding DNA: TGCGCCAGCAGCCGTGGGGACAGGGCGGTTGACACCGGGGAGCTGTTTTTT.